Reported below is one T cell receptor (beta chain). What it binds is not known. This sample was included in a study of cytotoxic CD8 clonotypes in ibrutinib-treated CLL. Study-level background: Within the patient group, 11 were relapsed/refractory and roughly 14 treatment-naive, and around 18 were IGHV unmutated.

Study results and limitations: Clonality increased at ibrutinib response, then returned toward baseline at progression. Clonality (at baseline) was higher than in age-matched healthy donors and tracked circulating CD8+ T-cell counts.

Data came from immunoSEQ multiplex PCR; TCRdb stores just in-frame clones and leaves some out. The sample has more than 50,000 clones; approximately 62% are singletons. From germline, CDR1 is SGHDT and CDR2 YYEEEE. The CDR3 contains 13 residues. Trimming left V 3 bases short and J 5 bases short, with 11 bases between. This sequence was found in a human donor with chronic lymphocytic leukemia. Here the sequenced sample was PBMCs, taken after 12 months of ibrutinib treatment. V usage is TRBV5-6 and J usage is TRBJ2-5, with a weak D call TRBD2 (6 bases). This chain's CDR3 is CASSWGDGETQYF. CDR3 bases: TGTGCCAGCAGCTGGGGGGACGGGGAGACCCAGTACTTC.